This T cell receptor (beta chain) originates from a study of cytomegalovirus exposure and HLA in healthy donors. Study results and limitations: The availability of immune exposure information extended only to CMV serostatus.

Turning to this clone: What it binds is not known.

Amplification used 60 Vbeta primers and 13 Jbeta primers. Generated by immunoSEQ multiplex PCR, the TCRdb table keeps only in-frame clones and is missing some. Of tens of thousands of clones listed, over 60% are singletons. Per germline, CDR1 ENHRY and CDR2 SYGVKD. The CDR3 extends over 15 amino acids. With V trimmed by 2 bases and J by 2 bases, 6 bases remained unmatched. The TCR sequence derives from a man between 45 and 60 years old in good health and CMV-seropositive. This chain uses TRBV10-3 with TRBJ2-7; 7 positions agree with TRBD1. Material: PBMCs. The CDR3 loop is CAISERGLPPYEQYF. CDR3 DNA: TGTGCCATCAGTGAGAGGGGGCTACCCCCCTACGAGCAGTACTTC.